This is a list of T cell receptor beta chains from one sample in a study of shared clonotypes between healthy human individuals. The protocol was immunoSEQ multiplex PCR, while the TCRdb copy is restricted to in-frame clones and leaves out a portion. The table records roughly 2.6 million clones, roughly nine tenths of them present only once. The sample consisted of naive CD4+ T cells sorted from blood. These receptors all come from a man younger than 35 in good health. CDR3s include the opening cysteine and the closing phenylalanine or tryptophan. The D gene is left open where the match is weak. Only some rows state a clone size, as once, few, many or a class for expanded clones.

>TRBV18|TRBJ2-6|.|TRBD1
CASSGQGATGANVLTF
TGTGCCAGCTCGGGACAGGGGGCTACTGGGGCCAACGTCCTGACTTTC
>TRBV20-1|TRBJ1-1|.|.
CSGRGETEAFF
TGCAGCGGGAGGGGGGAAACAGAAGCTTTCTTT
>TRBV7-2|TRBJ1-2|.|.
CASTLGGVEYGYTF
TGTGCCAGCACCCTAGGGGGGGTGGAATATGGCTACACCTTC
>TRBV12-5|TRBJ2-2|.|TRBD1
CASGLGSRDWDRTGELFF
TGTGCTAGTGGTTTGGGGAGCCGCGATTGGGACAGGACCGGGGAGCTGTTTTTT
>TRBV5-5|TRBJ1-2|.|TRBD1
CASRPDRGLNYGYTF
TGTGCCAGCCGCCCAGACAGGGGACTTAACTATGGCTACACCTTC
>TRBV30|TRBJ1-5|.|.
CAWSVIGQGNQPQHF
TGTGCCTGGAGTGTAATAGGGCAGGGGAATCAGCCCCAGCATTTT
>TRBV6-6|TRBJ1-3|.|.
CASSVGGIGNTIYF
TGTGCCAGCAGTGTCGGGGGGATTGGAAACACCATATATTTT
>TRBV19|TRBJ2-7|.|.
CASSIDRGREQYF
TGTGCCAGTAGTATAGATCGGGGCCGCGAGCAGTACTTC
>TRBV19|TRBJ1-5|.|.
CASSSTQYSNQPQHF
TGTGCCAGTAGTTCGACTCAATATAGCAATCAGCCCCAGCATTTT
>TRBV21-1|TRBJ2-4|.|.
CASSKAGEGGGIQYF
TGTGCCAGCAGCAAAGCGGGGGAGGGAGGAGGGATTCAGTACTTC
>TRBV5-6|TRBJ2-1|.|.
CASSLQGPPSNEQFF
TGTGCCAGCAGCCTGCAGGGCCCACCATCCAATGAGCAGTTCTTC
>TRBV5-1|TRBJ2-2|.|.
CASRPKAGELFF
TGCGCCAGCAGACCTAAGGCCGGGGAGCTGTTTTTT
>TRBV28|TRBJ2-3|.|TRBD2
CASSSGLAGGTQYF
TGTGCCAGCAGTTCGGGACTAGCGGGAGGTACGCAGTATTTT
>TRBV6-1|TRBJ2-7|.|.
CASRDYLDISYEQYF
TGTGCCAGCAGGGACTATTTGGACATCTCCTACGAGCAGTACTTC
>TRBV4-1|TRBJ2-3|.|.
CASSQAPAGSDTQYF
TGCGCCAGCAGCCAAGCCCCCGCGGGGTCGGATACGCAGTATTTT
>TRBV11-3|TRBJ2-7|.|.
CASSLDGNEQYF
TGTGCCAGCAGCTTAGACGGAAACGAGCAGTACTTC
>TRBV6-5|TRBJ1-1|.|.
CATKGAAEAFF
TGTGCCACCAAGGGAGCCGCTGAAGCTTTCTTT
>TRBV18|TRBJ1-1|.|.
CASSPSQGTEAFF
TGTGCCAGCTCACCAAGCCAGGGCACTGAAGCTTTCTTT
>TRBV30|TRBJ1-5|few|.
CAWSVGQNQPQHF
TGTGCCTGGAGTGTAGGACAGAATCAGCCCCAGCATTTT
>TRBV5-1|TRBJ2-5|.|.
CASSLGPSETQYF
TGCGCCAGCAGCTTGGGGCCTTCGGAGACCCAGTACTTC
>TRBV7-6|TRBJ2-2|.|.
CASSWDGRGTGELFF
TGTGCCAGCAGCTGGGACGGACGGGGCACCGGGGAGCTGTTTTTT
>TRBV4-1|TRBJ1-1|.|.
CASSRRDITYTEAFF
TGCGCCAGCAGCCGTAGGGACATAACCTACACTGAAGCTTTCTTT
>TRBV18|TRBJ1-6|.|.
CASSPEGLGSPLHF
TGTGCCAGCTCACCCGAGGGGTTGGGGTCACCCCTCCACTTT
>TRBV5-4|TRBJ2-3|.|.
CASSLAGLTDTQYF
TGTGCCAGCAGCTTGGCCGGCCTCACAGATACGCAGTATTTT
>TRBV6-1|TRBJ2-7|.|TRBD2
CASSEAHGGILEQYF
TGTGCCAGCAGTGAAGCCCACGGGGGGATTCTGGAGCAGTACTTC
>TRBV29-1|TRBJ1-5|.|TRBD1
CSGQGAAGQPQHF
TGCAGCGGACAGGGGGCGGCCGGGCAGCCCCAGCATTTT
>TRBV6-8|TRBJ2-3|once|.
CASRLTLAFSTDTQYF
TGTGCCAGCAGGCTCACTCTGGCTTTCAGCACAGATACGCAGTATTTT
>TRBV9|TRBJ2-2|.|.
CASSVATLAPTGELFF
TGTGCCAGCAGCGTAGCTACCCTAGCCCCCACCGGGGAGCTGTTTTTT
>TRBV5-1|TRBJ2-5|.|TRBD2
CASSRTLAGAETQYF
TGCGCCAGCAGCCGCACCCTAGCGGGGGCTGAGACCCAGTACTTC
>TRBV5-4|TRBJ2-5|.|.
CASSLVSQETQYF
TGTGCCAGCAGCTTGGTCAGCCAAGAGACCCAGTACTTC
>TRBV29-1|TRBJ2-7|.|.
CSGGDLEQYF
TGCAGCGGGGGTGACTTGGAGCAGTACTTC
>TRBV6-5|TRBJ1-1|.|.
CASSYSGSGGGTEAFF
TGTGCCAGCAGTTACTCCGGCTCTGGGGGCGGCACTGAAGCTTTCTTT
>TRBV18|TRBJ1-1|once|.
CASSPPGRTNTEAFF
TGTGCCAGCTCACCACCGGGCAGAACCAACACTGAAGCTTTCTTT
>TRBV7-2|TRBJ2-7|.|.
CASSLGRQGIYEQYF
TGTGCCAGCAGCTTAGGCCGCCAGGGTATCTACGAGCAGTACTTC
>TRBV19|TRBJ2-1|.|TRBD2
CASSFLTSGVINEQFF
TGTGCCAGTAGTTTCCTAACTAGCGGGGTTATCAATGAGCAGTTCTTC
>TRBV28|TRBJ1-1|.|.
CASTLEWGTNMNTEAFF
TGTGCCAGCACCCTCGAGTGGGGAACCAACATGAACACTGAAGCTTTCTTT
>TRBV6-5|TRBJ2-1|.|.
CASSQTQGEQFF
TGTGCCAGCAGCCAGACGCAAGGTGAGCAGTTCTTC
>TRBV6-1|TRBJ1-1|.|.
CASSEAGQTEAFF
TGTGCCAGCAGTGAAGCCGGACAGACCGAAGCTTTCTTT
>TRBV5-1|TRBJ2-7|.|.
CASSWGDITYEQYF
TGCGCCAGCAGCTGGGGGGACATTACCTACGAGCAGTACTTC
>TRBV6-1|TRBJ2-7|.|TRBD1
CASSVGTGSYEQYF
TGTGCCAGCAGTGTCGGGACAGGGTCCTACGAGCAGTACTTC
>TRBV7-9|TRBJ1-3|.|.
CASTRDVSGNTIYF
TGTGCCAGCACCCGGGACGTCTCTGGAAACACCATATATTTT
>TRBV5-1|TRBJ1-2|.|.
CASSSGQSGDGYTF
TGCGCCAGCAGCTCGGGCCAGAGCGGGGATGGCTACACCTTC
>TRBV27|TRBJ2-7|.|.
CASSQQRGDTLTYF
TGTGCCAGCAGTCAACAAAGGGGGGACACGCTAACGTACTTC
>TRBV19|TRBJ2-7|once|TRBD1
CASSIRTGLDEQYF
TGTGCCAGTAGTATTCGGACAGGGTTGGACGAGCAGTACTTC
>TRBV2|TRBJ2-1|.|.
CATSSSYNEQFF
TGTGCCACGAGTAGCTCCTACAATGAGCAGTTCTTC
>TRBV7-8|TRBJ1-5|.|.
CASSLFSGTSQQSNQPQHF
TGTGCCAGCAGCTTATTTTCCGGGACAAGCCAGCAGAGCAATCAGCCCCAGCATTTT
>TRBV19|TRBJ1-2|.|TRBD1
CASSTDRARGYTF
TGTGCCAGTAGTACCGACAGGGCCCGTGGCTACACCTTC